The rows below give T cell receptor beta chains drawn from one sample of a study of Ad26.COV2.S vaccination and SARS-CoV-2 variants. The data were produced by immunoSEQ multiplex PCR, yet TCRdb's version contains in-frame clones alone and is incomplete. The table has 97,000 or so clones, around 80% seen once. The specimen was peripheral blood, collected after recovery from COVID-19. These TCRs come from a human donor who had recovered from COVID-19. CDR3s leave out the opening cysteine and the closing phenylalanine or tryptophan. The order of the fields is D gene, V gene, CDR3 protein. The D gene is left open where the match is weak.

>TRBD1|TRBV6-6
ASSLGQVDSPLH
>.|TRBV19
ASKETEVDTEAF
>.|TRBV7-9
ASSLTSLGNTIY
>.|TRBV28
ASSVDRNNQPQH
>.|TRBV5-1
ASSSGQKSPGTDTQY
>.|TRBV7-3
ASSLDGTFAYEQY
>.|TRBV7-2
ASSSRERVSETQY
>.|TRBV28
ASSTVDGPNEKLF
>.|TRBV7-6
ASSLVRSAGGGISTEAF
>.|TRBV19
ASSMPGRTDTQY
>TRBD1|TRBV7-9
ASSSTGTGRQCF
>TRBD1|TRBV29-1
SGTRTGAGEQY
>.|TRBV7-3
ASSLNPGGYEQY
>.|TRBV15
ATSRVDWNTGELF
>.|TRBV19
ASSRTGENTEAF
>.|TRBV18
ASSSMAYGDSPLH
>.|TRBV7-9
ASSFPGRIDGYT
>TRBD1|TRBV6-5
ATEPGQVRRAF
>TRBD2|TRBV10-1
ASSQTSFGEQF
>.|TRBV21-1
ASSKQGDTEAF
>.|TRBV28
ASIRDNNYGYT
>.|TRBV5-1
ASSSQSSGNTIY
>.|TRBV19
ASSIETQGSPQH
>.|TRBV9
ASSVDPGRTGELF
>.|TRBV29-1
SVRRGNTGELF
>TRBD2|TRBV9
ASSVGTSGEQETQY
>.|TRBV10-1
ASSEGRVTDTQY
>.|TRBV18
ASSPSGGYYGYT
>.|TRBV5-5
ASSSADTLRTPST
>.|TRBV5-1
ASSLDSGNTEAF
>.|TRBV3-1/TRBV3-2
ASSQDRGIGTDTQY
>.|TRBV6-5
ASSWGRGQETQY
>.|TRBV10-3
AISIQGNFDNSPLH
>.|TRBV2
ASSEAPRSQPQH
>TRBD1|TRBV19
ASSIAGQGGNLAITEAF